The rows below give T cell receptor beta chains drawn from one sample of a study of blood T cell repertoires in COVID-19. Assay: immunoSEQ multiplex PCR; the TCRdb copy retains only in-frame clones and omits some. The repertoire consists of approximately 140,000 clones, with 70% to 85% occurring once and the leading ten covering approximately 3.6%. The sample was peripheral blood. Every receptor here comes from a man aged 55 to 70 with acute or convalescent COVID-19. Each CDR3 is given with its conserved first and last residue. The D gene is left open where the match is weak. Not all rows give a size; the values are once, few, many and, for expanded clones, a class.

V gene	clone size	J gene	D gene	CDR3 protein	CDR3 DNA
TRBV4-2	.	TRBJ2-7	.	CASSQDRQGAEQYF	TGTGCCAGCAGCCAAGATCGCCAGGGCGCCGAGCAGTACTTC
TRBV2	.	TRBJ2-7	TRBD2	CASSERGSSYEQYF	TGTGCCAGCAGTGAGCGGGGGAGCTCCTACGAGCAGTACTTC
TRBV7-8	.	TRBJ1-2	TRBD1	CASSPVGDREYGYTF	TGTGCCAGCAGCCCGGTTGGGGACAGGGAGTATGGCTACACCTTC
TRBV9	many	TRBJ2-7	TRBD1	CASSAPGTGESEQYF	TGTGCCAGCAGCGCCCCCGGGACAGGCGAATCCGAGCAGTACTTC
TRBV19	.	TRBJ1-6	TRBD1	CASSITGGNSPLHF	TGTGCCAGTAGTATCACAGGGGGTAATTCACCCCTCCACTTT
TRBV28	.	TRBJ1-1	.	CASRDYNTEAFF	TGTGCCAGCAGGGACTACAACACTGAAGCTTTCTTT
TRBV5-1	.	TRBJ1-2	TRBD1	CASSQGPGTGDGYTF	TGCGCCAGCAGCCAAGGCCCCGGGACAGGAGATGGCTACACCTTC
TRBV9	few	TRBJ1-6	.	CASSVEAGRPPLHF	TGTGCCAGCAGCGTAGAGGCAGGGCGGCCACCCCTCCACTTT
TRBV20-1	.	TRBJ2-3	.	CSASVRTSTDTQYF	TGCAGTGCTAGTGTAAGGACTAGCACAGATACGCAGTATTTT
TRBV18	.	TRBJ1-4	TRBD1	CASSPTGGRTNEKLFF	TGTGCCAGCTCACCGACAGGGGGTCGTACTAATGAAAAACTGTTTTTT
TRBV12-3/TRBV12-4	few	TRBJ2-7	TRBD1	CASSPGTVSEQYF	TGTGCCAGCAGTCCTGGGACAGTCTCCGAGCAGTACTTC
TRBV24-1	.	TRBJ2-7	.	CATSDSGSYEQYF	TGTGCCACCAGTGATTCCGGGAGCTACGAGCAGTACTTC
TRBV3-1/TRBV3-2	.	TRBJ2-5	.	CASSPTEQETQYF	TGTGCCAGCAGCCCAACAGAACAAGAGACCCAGTACTTC
TRBV9	.	TRBJ2-1	.	CASSVAAHSYNEQFF	TGTGCCAGCAGCGTAGCAGCGCACTCCTACAATGAGCAGTTCTTC
TRBV2	.	TRBJ2-5	TRBD1	CASTRQGAREETQYF	TGTGCCAGCACCCGACAGGGGGCGCGAGAAGAGACCCAGTACTTC
TRBV7-8	.	TRBJ2-1	TRBD2	CASSSPTSGSNNEQFF	TGTGCCAGCAGCTCCCCGACTAGCGGGAGCAACAATGAGCAGTTCTTC
TRBV28	.	TRBJ2-5	.	CASSLPLAGETQYF	TGTGCCAGCAGTCTACCCCTGGCGGGCGAGACCCAGTACTTC
TRBV28	.	TRBJ1-3	TRBD1	CASRKGQGARGNTIYF	TGTGCCAGCAGGAAGGGACAGGGGGCGAGAGGAAACACCATATATTTT
TRBV7-8	few	TRBJ2-2	TRBD1	CASSSGTGTTGELFF	TGTGCCAGCAGCTCCGGGACAGGAACGACCGGGGAGCTGTTTTTT
TRBV5-1	.	TRBJ1-4	TRBD1	CASSSGQGDEKLFF	TGCGCCAGCAGCTCGGGACAGGGAGATGAAAAACTGTTTTTT
TRBV5-4	.	TRBJ2-7	TRBD2	CASSLGGGLAATYEQYF	TGTGCCAGCAGCTTGGGGGGTGGTCTAGCGGCCACCTACGAGCAGTACTTC
TRBV3-1/TRBV3-2	.	TRBJ2-3	TRBD2	CASRPSGPIGNTQYF	TGTGCCAGCAGGCCTAGCGGGCCAATTGGGAATACGCAGTATTTT
TRBV18	.	TRBJ2-2	.	CASSPGGGTGELFF	TGTGCCAGCTCACCAGGTGGCGGCACCGGGGAGCTGTTTTTT
TRBV19	.	TRBJ1-3	TRBD1	CASSIGTASGNTIYF	TGTGCCAGTAGTATCGGGACAGCATCTGGAAACACCATATATTTT
TRBV7-7	.	TRBJ1-1	TRBD1	CASSPIGQDTEAFF	TGTGCTAGCAGCCCCATCGGACAGGACACTGAAGCTTTCTTT
TRBV5-1	.	TRBJ2-1	.	CASSLYGSSYNEQFF	TGCGCCAGCAGCTTATACGGGAGCTCCTACAATGAGCAGTTCTTC
TRBV2	once	TRBJ2-1	TRBD1	CASRVTGDNEQFF	TGTGCCAGCAGGGTGACAGGGGACAATGAGCAGTTCTTC
TRBV19	.	TRBJ1-1	TRBD1	CASRHWTGGFSSLDTEAFF	TGTGCCAGTCGTCACTGGACAGGGGGATTCTCTTCATTGGACACTGAAGCTTTCTTT
TRBV5-1	.	TRBJ1-2	TRBD1	CASSLGVTGEGYTF	TGCGCCAGCAGCTTGGGAGTGACAGGGGAAGGCTACACCTTC
TRBV5-1	.	TRBJ1-2	TRBD1	CASSLGTGPYGYTF	TGCGCCAGCAGCTTAGGGACAGGACCCTATGGCTACACCTTC
TRBV27	.	TRBJ2-3	.	CASSLGSSAATDTQYF	TGTGCCAGCAGTTTAGGCTCTAGCGCTGCGACAGATACGCAGTATTTT
TRBV12-3/TRBV12-4	once	TRBJ1-2	TRBD1	CASSPQGNYGYTF	TGTGCCAGCAGCCCACAGGGGAACTATGGCTACACCTTC
TRBV30	.	TRBJ2-2	TRBD2	CAWNLGGGAGELFF	TGTGCCTGGAACCTGGGGGGAGGGGCCGGGGAGCTGTTTTTT
TRBV19	.	TRBJ1-4	.	CASSAGPLEKLFF	TGTGCCAGTAGTGCGGGCCCCCTCGAAAAACTGTTTTTT
TRBV7-9	.	TRBJ2-3	TRBD2	CASSSSGGNTDTQYF	TGTGCCAGCAGTTCTAGCGGGGGGAACACAGATACGCAGTATTTT
TRBV28	once	TRBJ1-3	.	CASLRQLGNTIYF	TGTGCCAGCCTACGACAGCTTGGAAACACCATATATTTT
TRBV7-2	.	TRBJ2-3	TRBD2	CASSYPTSGGEVSDTQYF	TGTGCCAGCAGCTACCCGACTAGCGGGGGGGAGGTTTCAGATACGCAGTATTTT
TRBV5-4	.	TRBJ2-1	.	CASSSVGVAPYNEQFF	TGTGCCAGCAGCTCCGTAGGCGTAGCGCCCTACAATGAGCAGTTCTTC
TRBV5-4	.	TRBJ2-2	TRBD2	CASSSEAGAGELFF	TGTGCCAGCAGCAGCGAAGCGGGAGCCGGGGAGCTGTTTTTT
TRBV6-5	.	TRBJ2-2	.	CASRQVDTGELFF	TGTGCCAGCCGGCAGGTCGACACCGGGGAGCTGTTTTTT
TRBV14	few	TRBJ1-2	.	CASSPAGGAPGYTF	TGTGCCAGCAGCCCTGCGGGGGGGGCGCCTGGCTACACCTTC
TRBV15	once	TRBJ1-2	.	CATSTAGFQGHYGYTF	TGTGCCACCAGCACGGCGGGGTTTCAAGGTCACTATGGCTACACCTTC
TRBV9	.	TRBJ2-7	TRBD1	CASSGGQAPYEQYF	TGTGCCAGCAGCGGGGGACAGGCCCCCTACGAGCAGTACTTC
TRBV7-6	.	TRBJ1-4	TRBD1	CASSPSDRGGEKLFF	TGTGCCAGCAGCCCATCCGACAGGGGAGGAGAAAAACTGTTTTTT
TRBV9	.	TRBJ2-2	TRBD1	CASSPGTGPIAGELFF	TGTGCCAGCAGCCCCGGGACAGGGCCGATCGCCGGGGAGCTGTTTTTT
TRBV6-2/TRBV6-3	.	TRBJ2-5	.	CASSYGFGGRETQYF	TGTGCCAGCAGTTACGGATTCGGGGGAAGGGAGACCCAGTACTTC